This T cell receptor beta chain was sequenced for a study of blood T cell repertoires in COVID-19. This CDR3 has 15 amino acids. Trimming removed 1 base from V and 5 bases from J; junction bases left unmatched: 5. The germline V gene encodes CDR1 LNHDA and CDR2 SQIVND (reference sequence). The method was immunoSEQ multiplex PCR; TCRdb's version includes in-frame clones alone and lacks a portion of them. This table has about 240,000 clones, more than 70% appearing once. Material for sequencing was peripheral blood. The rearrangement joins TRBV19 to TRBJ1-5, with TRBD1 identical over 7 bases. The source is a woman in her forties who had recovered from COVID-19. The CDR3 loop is CASSIVGRGDQPQHF. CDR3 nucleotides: TGTGCCAGTAGTATAGTGGGCAGGGGGGATCAGCCCCAGCATTTT.